This TCR beta chain came from a study of Graves' ophthalmopathy and Graves' hyperthyroidism. Across the study: The study drew peripheral blood at initial diagnosis, before any treatment.

The authors defined stable hyperthyroidism as no ophthalmopathy within 18 months of follow-up. Study-wide findings and caveats: Sensitivity reached around 67% and specificity about 78% when the model predicted ophthalmopathy progression.

Germline CDR1 is LNHNV and CDR2 is YYDKDF (reference sequence). The CDR3 sequence is 16 residues long. V gave up 1 base and J gave up 1 base, with 13 bases separating them. As regards this clonotype: Its antigen is still unknown.

RNA served as the template for amplifying TCR beta CDR3 regions. Second-round multiplex PCR followed a first-round RT-PCR using HTBI primers. TCRdb passed the multiplex PCR reads through MiXCR, listing each CDR3 protein once. The sample lists 620,000 or so distinct CDR3 sequences; roughly 20% were seen once. The receptor was isolated from a woman younger than 35 with stable Graves' hyperthyroidism. Some clones in this sample may be carry-over from other donors' samples. What was sequenced was peripheral blood. V and J are TRBV15 and TRBJ1-1; D unresolved. The CDR3 here is CATSRGNGRTNTEAFF. In nucleotides, the CDR3 is TGTGCCACCAGCAGAGGGAACGGGAGAACGAACACTGAAGCTTTCTTT.